Listed below are T cell receptor beta chains from one sample, sequenced in a study of cytomegalovirus exposure and HLA in healthy donors. Some clones are missing from TCRdb's copy, which holds only in-frame ones; the method was immunoSEQ multiplex PCR. The repertoire holds roughly 180,000 clones, about four fifths seen once, with 2.9% in the top ten. Specimen: PBMCs. Receptors originate from a female donor in good health and CMV-seronegative. CDR3s include the opening cysteine and the closing phenylalanine or tryptophan. Fields, in order: J gene, V gene, CDR3 protein.

>TRBJ1-5|TRBV28
CASSLSAGAVQPQHF
>TRBJ2-1|TRBV7-9
CASSLTSGGDNEQFF
>TRBJ2-3|TRBV27
CASSSHPGLAGGQLRTDTQYF
>TRBJ1-1|TRBV5-6
CASSLRGNTEAFF
>TRBJ1-1|TRBV2
CASSQFMNTEAFF
>TRBJ2-7|TRBV5-1
CASSLTASGRDSYEQYF
>TRBJ2-1|TRBV6-5
CASGAGGTFGAEQFF
>TRBJ1-2|TRBV4-2
CASSQEGGVGGYTF
>TRBJ2-3|TRBV4-3
CASSQDLAGGPDTQYF
>TRBJ2-7|TRBV19
CASSRDRGRYEQYF
>TRBJ1-1|TRBV28
CASVNGQYTEAFF
>TRBJ1-1|TRBV4-2
CASSSREVPGQGRTEAFF
>TRBJ1-1|TRBV2
CASSGFGTEAFF
>TRBJ1-1|TRBV2
CASSSGGSMNTEAFF
>.|TRBV5-1
CASSAGTGSYEQYF
>TRBJ1-4|TRBV5-1
CASSPGTVIVDEKLFF
>TRBJ2-7|TRBV25-1
CASSSVRAEQYF
>TRBJ2-1|TRBV5-1
CASSSGLAGGYNEQFF
>TRBJ1-4|TRBV7-9
CASSSELTTVGLFF
>TRBJ2-5|TRBV27
CASRSPGETQYF
>TRBJ2-7|TRBV7-9
CASSLSGSYEQYF
>TRBJ1-3|TRBV6-5
CASRSNRVSGNTIYF